This T cell receptor (beta chain) is from a study of cytomegalovirus exposure and HLA in healthy donors. Regarding the study as a whole: The analysis excluded some indistinguishable V segments, including TRBV6-2 and TRBV6-3.

The CDR3 extends over 13 amino acids. The germline V gene encodes CDR1 MNHEY and CDR2 SVGAGI. V lost 5 bases and J 4 bases, leaving 12 bases between the germline ends. Use of 60 Vbeta and 13 Jbeta primers characterized the PCR. Some clones are missing from TCRdb's copy, which holds only in-frame ones; the method was immunoSEQ multiplex PCR. The sample has under 300,000 clones, around 66% seen once. As for this clone: The antigen is unknown.

Sequenced sample: PBMCs. The receptor's source is a female donor in good health and CMV-seronegative. V gene TRBV6-5 combines with J gene TRBJ2-7; possible D gene TRBD1, 6 bases. In nucleotides, the CDR3 is TGTGCCAGCAGTGTACTACAGGGTTACGAGCAGTACTTC. Its protein product is CASSVLQGYEQYF.